This TCR beta chain was found in a study of identical twins. Using its own MiXCR run on the 5' RACE reads, TCRdb lists one record per CDR3 protein. The table has about 920,000 distinct CDR3 sequences, 9% to 15% seen once. This clonotype was detected many times. The antigen remains unidentified. Overall study findings and caveats: Reduced insertions were recorded for abundant cord blood beta clonotypes, with no such pattern in memory repertoires. In monozygotic twins, models underestimated the sharing of out-of-frame TCR alpha. Because invariant MAIT and iNKT cells could be present, zero-insertion analyses could be partly confounded.

Germline CDR1 is LNHNV and CDR2 is YYDKDF (reference sequence). Trimming cost V 1 base and J 3 bases; bases outside gene matches: 12. This CDR3 is built from 17 residues. These records were also assigned to another study, of yellow fever vaccine responses in identical twins.

The chain combines TRBV15 with TRBJ2-7; 7 bases are a match to TRBD1. The TCR sequence derives from a woman in her late teens or twenties in good health. The specimen was PBMCs. The CDR3 sequence is CATSRALPRTGDYEQYF. CDR3 nucleotide sequence: TGTGCCACCAGCAGAGCACTTCCCAGGACAGGAGACTACGAGCAGTACTTC.